This T cell receptor beta chain was recorded in a study of blood T cell repertoires in COVID-19. Looking at the study overall: PBMCs, B-cell-depleted T cells, or T cells were the source of the cDNA or gDNA that made up the material.

As for this clone: The same CDR3 is also encoded by other DNA sequences in this sample.

Participants reported their clinical history, and cohort assignment relied on those reports. Symptom resolution, clearance, or two negative PCRs marked donors in Cohort 3 as recovered. Per germline, CDR1 SGDLS and CDR2 YYNGEE. This CDR3 is 14 amino acids long. V was pared by 3 bases and J by 8 bases, with 5 bases of the junction left unmatched. Measured with immunoSEQ multiplex PCR; TCRdb has only the in-frame clones, and not every one. This table holds approximately 300,000 clones, over 85% found once. The chain links TRBV9 to TRBJ1-4; the match to TRBD1 covers 9 bases. This TCR derives from a man aged 55 to 69 who had recovered from COVID-19. Sequencing was carried out using PBMCs or T cells enriched from blood (not recorded which). CDR3 coding DNA: TGTGCCAGCAGCGCCGGGACAGGGTTAGAAAAACTGTTTTTT. This encodes CASSAGTGLEKLFF.